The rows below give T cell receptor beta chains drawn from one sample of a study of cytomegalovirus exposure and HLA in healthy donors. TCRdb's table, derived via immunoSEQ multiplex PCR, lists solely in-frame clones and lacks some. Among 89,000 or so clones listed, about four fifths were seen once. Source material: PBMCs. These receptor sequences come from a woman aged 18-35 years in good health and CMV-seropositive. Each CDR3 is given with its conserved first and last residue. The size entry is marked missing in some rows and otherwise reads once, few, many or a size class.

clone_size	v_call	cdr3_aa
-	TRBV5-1	CASSWGDRQNTEAFF
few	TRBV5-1	CASSLTGSNTGELFF
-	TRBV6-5	CASSYTQVPKFF
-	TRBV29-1	CSGRQLGYTDTQYF
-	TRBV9	CATTGDPLTGANVLTF
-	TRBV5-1	CASSLDGRGQGTDTQYF
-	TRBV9	CASSAASGAYYEQYF
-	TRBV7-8	CASSLSRQETQYF
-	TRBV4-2	CASSQDFRDYEQYF
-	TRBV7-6	CASSPTSPGELFF
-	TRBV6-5	CASSRTADYNEQFF
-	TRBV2	CASSQGLAGEETQYF
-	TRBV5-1	CASSLDPGGLETQYF
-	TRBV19	CASSIVGRWSGANVLTF
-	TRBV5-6	CASIKTGTGGSPLHF
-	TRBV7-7	CASSLAVGEATGELFF
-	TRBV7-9	CASSTTGGNSYEQYF
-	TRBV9	CASSPGQGAMAEQYF
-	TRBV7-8	CASSHHPLLLDTQYF
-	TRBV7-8	CASSSNNNQPQHF
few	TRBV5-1	CASSFTSGSADTQYF
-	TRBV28	CASSLLGLWPYEQYF
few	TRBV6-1	CASSVNRGLRGAFF
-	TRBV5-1	CASSRLPETQYF
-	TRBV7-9	CASSSLTANYGYTF
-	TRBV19	CASSRGGATNEKLFF
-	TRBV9	CASSVGLAGYEQYF
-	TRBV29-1	CSVTGGRETQYF
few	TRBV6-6	CASIRLGQGGYEQYF
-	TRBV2	CASRAGLALYNEQFF
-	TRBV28	CASSSGTELYGYTF
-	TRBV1	CTSSQEPRLAGEKETQYF
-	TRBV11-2	CASSSSSGGAESYEQYF
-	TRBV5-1	CASSSGVLGPEYEKLFF
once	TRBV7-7	CASSSRDLPYNEQFF
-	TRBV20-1	CSANRQTQYF
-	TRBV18	CASSPGTLQGSHDQPQHF
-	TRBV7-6	CASSFSSGETQYF
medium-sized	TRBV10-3	CAIAAFVAQRGTDTQYF
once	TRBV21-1	CAISKEDGEAPRNQPQHF
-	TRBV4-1	CASSLSQGADEQYF